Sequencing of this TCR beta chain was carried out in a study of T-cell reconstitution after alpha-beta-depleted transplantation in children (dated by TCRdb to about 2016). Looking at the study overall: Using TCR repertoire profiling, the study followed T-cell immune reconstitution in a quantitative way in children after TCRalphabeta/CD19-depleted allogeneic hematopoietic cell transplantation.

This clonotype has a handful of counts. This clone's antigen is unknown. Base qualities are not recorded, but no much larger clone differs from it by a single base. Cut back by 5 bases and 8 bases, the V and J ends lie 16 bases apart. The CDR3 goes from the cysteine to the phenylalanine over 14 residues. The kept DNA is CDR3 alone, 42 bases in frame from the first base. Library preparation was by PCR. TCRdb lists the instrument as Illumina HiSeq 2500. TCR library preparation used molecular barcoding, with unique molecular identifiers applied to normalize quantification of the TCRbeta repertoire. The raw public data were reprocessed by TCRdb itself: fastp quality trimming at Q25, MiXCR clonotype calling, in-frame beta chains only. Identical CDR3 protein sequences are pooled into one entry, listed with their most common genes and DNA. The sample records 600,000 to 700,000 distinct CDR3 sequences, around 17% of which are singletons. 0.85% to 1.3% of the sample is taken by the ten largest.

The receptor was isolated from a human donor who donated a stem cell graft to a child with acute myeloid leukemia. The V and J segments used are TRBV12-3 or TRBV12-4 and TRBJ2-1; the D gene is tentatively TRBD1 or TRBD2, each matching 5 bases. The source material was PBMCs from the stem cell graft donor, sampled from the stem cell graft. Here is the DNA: TGTGCCAGCAGTCCACGGGACCCTGCGGATGAGCAGTTCTTC. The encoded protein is CASSPRDPADEQFF.